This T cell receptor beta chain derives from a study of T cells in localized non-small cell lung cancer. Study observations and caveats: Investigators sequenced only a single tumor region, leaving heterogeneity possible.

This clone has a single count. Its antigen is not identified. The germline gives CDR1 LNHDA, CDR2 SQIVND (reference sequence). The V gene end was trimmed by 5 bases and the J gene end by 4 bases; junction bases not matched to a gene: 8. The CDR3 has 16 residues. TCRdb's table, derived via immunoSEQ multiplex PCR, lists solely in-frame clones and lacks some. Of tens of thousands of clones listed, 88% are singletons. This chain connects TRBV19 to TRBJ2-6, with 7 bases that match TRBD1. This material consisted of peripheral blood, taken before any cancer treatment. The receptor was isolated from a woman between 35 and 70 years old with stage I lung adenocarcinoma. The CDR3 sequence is CASSSQGTAGANVLTF. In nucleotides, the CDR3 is TGTGCCAGTAGTTCTCAGGGGACAGCCGGGGCCAACGTCCTGACTTTC.